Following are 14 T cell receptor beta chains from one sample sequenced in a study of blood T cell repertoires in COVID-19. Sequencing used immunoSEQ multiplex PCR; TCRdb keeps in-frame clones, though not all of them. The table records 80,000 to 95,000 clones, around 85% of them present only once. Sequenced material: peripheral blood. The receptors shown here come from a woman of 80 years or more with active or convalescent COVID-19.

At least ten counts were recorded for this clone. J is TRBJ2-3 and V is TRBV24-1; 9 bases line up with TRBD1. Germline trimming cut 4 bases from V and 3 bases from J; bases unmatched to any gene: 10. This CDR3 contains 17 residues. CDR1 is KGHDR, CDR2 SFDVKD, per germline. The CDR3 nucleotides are TGTGCCACCAGTGAGTCCGGGACAGGGCTAAGGACAGATACGCAGTATTTT. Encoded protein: CATSESGTGLRTDTQYF.

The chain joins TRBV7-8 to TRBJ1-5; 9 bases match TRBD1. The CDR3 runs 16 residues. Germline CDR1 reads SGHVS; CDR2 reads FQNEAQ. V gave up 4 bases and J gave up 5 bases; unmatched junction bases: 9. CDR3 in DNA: TGTGCCAGCAGCTCCAAAACCGGGACAGGGCATCAGCCCCAGCATTTT. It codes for CASSSKTGTGHQPQHF.

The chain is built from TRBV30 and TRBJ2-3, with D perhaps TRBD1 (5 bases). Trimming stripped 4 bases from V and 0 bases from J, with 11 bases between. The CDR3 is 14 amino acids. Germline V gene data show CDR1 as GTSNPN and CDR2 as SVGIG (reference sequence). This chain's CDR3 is CAWNRGHSTDTQYF. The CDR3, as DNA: TGTGCCTGGAATAGGGGCCATAGCACAGATACGCAGTATTTT.

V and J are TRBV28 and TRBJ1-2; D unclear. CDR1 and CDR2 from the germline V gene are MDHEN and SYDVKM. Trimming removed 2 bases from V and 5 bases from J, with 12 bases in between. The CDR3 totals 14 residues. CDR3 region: CASSLAGLDYGYTF. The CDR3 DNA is TGTGCCAGCAGTTTAGCGGGTTTGGATTATGGCTACACCTTC.

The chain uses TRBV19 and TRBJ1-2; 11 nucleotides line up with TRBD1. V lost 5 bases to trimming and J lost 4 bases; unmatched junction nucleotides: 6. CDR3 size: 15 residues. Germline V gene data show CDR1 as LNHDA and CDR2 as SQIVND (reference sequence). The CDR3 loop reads CASSLRTGGGYGYTF. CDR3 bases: TGTGCCAGTAGTCTAAGGACAGGGGGCGGCTATGGCTACACCTTC.

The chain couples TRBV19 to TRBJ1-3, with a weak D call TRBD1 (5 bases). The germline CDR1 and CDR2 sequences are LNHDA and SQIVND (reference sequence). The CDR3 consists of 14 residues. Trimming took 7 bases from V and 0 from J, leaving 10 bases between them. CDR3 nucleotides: TGTGCCAGTATCGAAACAGGCTCTGGAAACACCATATATTTT. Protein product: CASIETGSGNTIYF.

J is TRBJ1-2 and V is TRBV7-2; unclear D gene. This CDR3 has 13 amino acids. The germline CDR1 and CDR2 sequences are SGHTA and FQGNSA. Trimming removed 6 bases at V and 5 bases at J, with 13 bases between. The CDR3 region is CASRATDFYGYTF. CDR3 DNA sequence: TGTGCCAGCAGGGCTACAGATTTTTATGGCTACACCTTC. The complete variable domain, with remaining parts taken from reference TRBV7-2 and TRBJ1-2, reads GAGVSQSPSNKVTEKGKDVELRCDPISGHTALYWYRQSLGQGLEFLIYFQGNSAPDKSGLPSDRFSAERTGGSVSTLTIQRTQQEDSAVYLCASRATDFYGYTFGSGTRLTVV.

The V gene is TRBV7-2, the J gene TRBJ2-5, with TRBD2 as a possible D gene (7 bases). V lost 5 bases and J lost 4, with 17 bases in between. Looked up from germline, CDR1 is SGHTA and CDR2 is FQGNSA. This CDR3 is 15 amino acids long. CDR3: CASSPKGGGRETQYF. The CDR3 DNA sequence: TGTGCCAGCAGCCCGAAGGGCGGGGGCAGAGAGACCCAGTACTTC.

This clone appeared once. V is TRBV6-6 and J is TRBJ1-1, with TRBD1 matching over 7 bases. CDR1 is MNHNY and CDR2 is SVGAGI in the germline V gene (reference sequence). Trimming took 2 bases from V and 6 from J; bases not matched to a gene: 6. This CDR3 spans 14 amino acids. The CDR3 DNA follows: TGTGCCAGCAGTTACAGGGAGCAGGGGGCTGAAGCTTTCTTT. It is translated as CASSYREQGAEAFF.

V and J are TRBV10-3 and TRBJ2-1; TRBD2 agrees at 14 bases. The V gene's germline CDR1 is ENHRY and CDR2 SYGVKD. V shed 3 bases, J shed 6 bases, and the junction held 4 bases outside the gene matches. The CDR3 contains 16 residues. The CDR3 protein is CAISDLGTSGSNEQFF. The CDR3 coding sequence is TGTGCCATCAGTGATTTAGGGACTAGCGGGAGCAATGAGCAGTTCTTC.

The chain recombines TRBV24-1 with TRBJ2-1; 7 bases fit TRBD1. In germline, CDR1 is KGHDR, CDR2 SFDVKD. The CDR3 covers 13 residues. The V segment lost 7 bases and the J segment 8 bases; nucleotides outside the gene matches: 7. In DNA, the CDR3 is TGTGCCACCAGCTCCGACAGGGACGATGAGCAGTTCTTC. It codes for CATSSDRDDEQFF.

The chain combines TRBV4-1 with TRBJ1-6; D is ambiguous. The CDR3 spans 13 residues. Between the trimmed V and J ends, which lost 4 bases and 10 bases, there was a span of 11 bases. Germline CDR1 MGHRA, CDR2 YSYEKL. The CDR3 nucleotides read TGCGCCAGCAGCCGCCGTGAGGCCTCACCCCTCCACTTT. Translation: CASSRREASPLHF.

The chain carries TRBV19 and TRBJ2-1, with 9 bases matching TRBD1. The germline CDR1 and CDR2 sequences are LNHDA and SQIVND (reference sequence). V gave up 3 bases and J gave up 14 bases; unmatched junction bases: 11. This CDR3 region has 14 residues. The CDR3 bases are TGTGCCAGTAGTATTGGTACCGGGACAGGGTATAAGTTCTTC. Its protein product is CASSIGTGTGYKFF. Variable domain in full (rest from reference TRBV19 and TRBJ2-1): DGGITQSPKYLFRKEGQNVTLSCEQNLNHDAMYWYRQDPGQGLRLIYYSQIVNDFQKGDIAEGYSVSREKKESFPLTVTSAQKNPTAFYLCASSIGTGTGYKFFGPGTRLTVL.

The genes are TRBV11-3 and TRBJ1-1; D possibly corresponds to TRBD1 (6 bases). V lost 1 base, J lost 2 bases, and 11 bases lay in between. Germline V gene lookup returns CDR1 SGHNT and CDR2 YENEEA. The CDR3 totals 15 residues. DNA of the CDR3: TGTGCCAGCAGCTTAGGCTCGGGACATAACACTGAAGCTTTCTTT. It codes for CASSLGSGHNTEAFF.